The entry below describes one T cell receptor (beta chain). This record comes from a study of OX40 agonist ivuxolimab in advanced cancers. CDR3 length: 15 amino acids. The germline V and J ends were trimmed by 4 bases and 4 bases, with 14 bases remaining between them. From germline, CDR1 is MDHEN and CDR2 SYDVKM. Some clones are missing from TCRdb's copy, which holds only in-frame ones; the method was immunoSEQ multiplex PCR. The sample yields 98,000 or so clones, about 91% seen once. The receptor was derived from an adult with an advanced solid tumor such as melanoma, head and neck, liver or kidney cancer. The sample here was CD4+ or CD8+ T cells sorted from blood, taken in a trial of the OX40 agonist ivuxolimab. J is TRBJ1-5 and V is TRBV28; TRBD1 might be the D (6 bases). The CDR3 here is CASSSLGRGNQPQHF. CDR3 bases: TGTGCCAGCAGTTCCCTGGGCAGGGGAAATCAGCCCCAGCATTTT.